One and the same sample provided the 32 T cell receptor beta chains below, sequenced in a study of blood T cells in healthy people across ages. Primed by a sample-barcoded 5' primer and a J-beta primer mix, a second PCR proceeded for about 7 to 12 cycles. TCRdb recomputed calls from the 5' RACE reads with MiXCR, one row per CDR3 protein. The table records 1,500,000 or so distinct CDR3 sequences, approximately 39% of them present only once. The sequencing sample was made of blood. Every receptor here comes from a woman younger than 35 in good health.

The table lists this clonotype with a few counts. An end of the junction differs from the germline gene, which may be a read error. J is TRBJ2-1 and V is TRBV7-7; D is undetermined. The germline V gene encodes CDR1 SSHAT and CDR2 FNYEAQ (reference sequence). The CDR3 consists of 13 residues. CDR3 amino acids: CASSLELTGEQFF. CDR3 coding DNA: TGTGCTAGCAGCTTAGAGCTGACCGGTGAGCAGTTCTTC.

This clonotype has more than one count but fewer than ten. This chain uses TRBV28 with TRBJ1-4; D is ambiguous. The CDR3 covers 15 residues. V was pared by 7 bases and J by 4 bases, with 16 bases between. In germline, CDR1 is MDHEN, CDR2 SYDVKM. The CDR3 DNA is TGTGCCAGCAACCACGGAGGAGGGTTTAATGAAAAACTGTTTTTT. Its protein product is CASNHGGGFNEKLFF.

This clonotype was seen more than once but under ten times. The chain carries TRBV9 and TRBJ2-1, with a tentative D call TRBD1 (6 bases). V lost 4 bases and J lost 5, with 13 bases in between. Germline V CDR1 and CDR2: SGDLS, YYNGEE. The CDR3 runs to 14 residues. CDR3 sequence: CASSSDSWNNEQFF. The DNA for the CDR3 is TGTGCCAGCAGCTCGGACAGTTGGAACAATGAGCAGTTCTTC.

The CDR3 DNA is TGTGCCAGCAGGACCGGGACGCTTCCCTCCTACAATGAGCAGTTCTTC. Protein product: CASRTGTLPSYNEQFF. The rearrangement joins TRBV6-5 to TRBJ2-1, with D possibly called TRBD1 or TRBD2 (5 bases each). The germline gives CDR1 MNHEY, CDR2 SVGAGI. CDR3 length: 16 amino acids. V lost 6 bases and J lost 0, with 15 bases in between.

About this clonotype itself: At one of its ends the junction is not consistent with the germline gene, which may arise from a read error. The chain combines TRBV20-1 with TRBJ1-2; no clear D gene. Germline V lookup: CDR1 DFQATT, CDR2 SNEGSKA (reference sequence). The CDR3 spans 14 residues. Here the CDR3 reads CGALTNSLNYGYTF. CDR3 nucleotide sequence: TGCGGTGCCCTAACCAACAGTCTTAACTATGGCTACACCTTC.

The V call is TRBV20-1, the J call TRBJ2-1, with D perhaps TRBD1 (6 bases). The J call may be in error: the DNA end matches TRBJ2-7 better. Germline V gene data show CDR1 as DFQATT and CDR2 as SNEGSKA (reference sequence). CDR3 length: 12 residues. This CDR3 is CSARDGDNEQYF. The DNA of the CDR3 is TGCAGTGCTAGAGACGGGGACAATGAGCAGTACTTC.

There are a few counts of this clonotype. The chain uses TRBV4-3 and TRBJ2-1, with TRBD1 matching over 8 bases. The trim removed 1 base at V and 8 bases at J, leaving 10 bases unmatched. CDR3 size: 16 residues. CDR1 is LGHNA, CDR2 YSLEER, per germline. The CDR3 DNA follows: TGCGCCAGCAGCCAAGGACCAGGGGGCGCTTGGGATGAGCAGTTCTTC. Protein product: CASSQGPGGAWDEQFF.

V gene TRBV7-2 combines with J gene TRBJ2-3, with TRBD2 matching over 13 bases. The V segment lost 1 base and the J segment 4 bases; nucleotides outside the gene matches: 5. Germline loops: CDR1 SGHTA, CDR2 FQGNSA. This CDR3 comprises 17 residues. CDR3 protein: CASSLGVLAGGADTQYF. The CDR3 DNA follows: TGTGCCAGCAGCTTAGGGGTACTAGCGGGAGGGGCAGATACGCAGTATTTT.

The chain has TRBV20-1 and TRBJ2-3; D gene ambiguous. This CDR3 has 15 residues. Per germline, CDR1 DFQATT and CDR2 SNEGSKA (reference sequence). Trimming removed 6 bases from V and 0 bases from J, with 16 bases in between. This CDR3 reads CSAGPSTTSTDTQYF. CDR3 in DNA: TGCAGTGCCGGGCCGTCTACCACGAGCACAGATACGCAGTATTTT.

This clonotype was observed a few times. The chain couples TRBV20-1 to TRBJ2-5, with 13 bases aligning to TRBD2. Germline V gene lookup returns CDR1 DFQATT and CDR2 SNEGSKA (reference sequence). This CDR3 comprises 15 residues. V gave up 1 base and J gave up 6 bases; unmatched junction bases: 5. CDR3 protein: CSARGTSGSLKTQYF. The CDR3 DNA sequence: TGCAGTGCTAGAGGGACTAGCGGGAGTCTGAAGACCCAGTACTTC.

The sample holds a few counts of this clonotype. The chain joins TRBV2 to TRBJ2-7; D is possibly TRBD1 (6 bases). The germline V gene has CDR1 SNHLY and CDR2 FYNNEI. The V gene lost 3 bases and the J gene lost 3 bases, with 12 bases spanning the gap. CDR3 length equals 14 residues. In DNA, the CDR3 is TGTGCCAGCAGTGAGTCGGACAGCTTCTACGAGCAGTACTTC. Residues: CASSESDSFYEQYF.

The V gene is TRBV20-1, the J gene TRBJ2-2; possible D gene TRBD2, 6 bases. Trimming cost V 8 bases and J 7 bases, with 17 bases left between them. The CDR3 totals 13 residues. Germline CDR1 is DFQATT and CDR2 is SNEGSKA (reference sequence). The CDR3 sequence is CSHDREKSGELFF. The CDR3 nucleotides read TGCAGTCACGACCGGGAGAAAAGCGGGGAGCTGTTTTTT.

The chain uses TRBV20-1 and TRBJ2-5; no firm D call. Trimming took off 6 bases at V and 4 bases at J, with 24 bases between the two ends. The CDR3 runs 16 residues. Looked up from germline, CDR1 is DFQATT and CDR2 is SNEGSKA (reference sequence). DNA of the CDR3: TGCAGTGCGGCCGGCCCTGACCCTCCCAGGAGAGAGACCCAGTACTTC. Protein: CSAAGPDPPRRETQYF.

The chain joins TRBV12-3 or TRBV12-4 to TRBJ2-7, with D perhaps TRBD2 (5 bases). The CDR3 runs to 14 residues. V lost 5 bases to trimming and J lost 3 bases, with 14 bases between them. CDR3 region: CASSHGLKFYEQYF. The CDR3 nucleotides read TGTGCCAGCAGTCATGGACTGAAATTCTACGAGCAGTACTTC.

CDR3 sequence: CSARRDPSYEQYF. CDR3 DNA sequence: TGCAGTGCTAGACGAGATCCCTCCTACGAGCAGTACTTC. This chain uses TRBV20-1 with TRBJ2-7; D not certain. The V and J ends lost 2 bases and 0 bases respectively, with 8 bases between them. The CDR3 is 13 residues long. In germline, CDR1 is DFQATT, CDR2 SNEGSKA (reference sequence).

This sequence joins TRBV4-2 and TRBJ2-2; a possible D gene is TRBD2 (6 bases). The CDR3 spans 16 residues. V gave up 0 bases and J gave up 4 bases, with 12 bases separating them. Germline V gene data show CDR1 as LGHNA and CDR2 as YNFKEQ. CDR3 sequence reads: CASSQEIGGATGELFF. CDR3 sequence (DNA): TGTGCCAGCAGCCAAGAAATAGGCGGGGCCACCGGGGAGCTGTTTTTT.

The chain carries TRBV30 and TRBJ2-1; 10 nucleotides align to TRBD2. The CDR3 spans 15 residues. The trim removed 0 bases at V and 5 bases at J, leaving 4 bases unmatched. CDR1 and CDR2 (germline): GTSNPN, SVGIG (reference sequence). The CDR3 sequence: CAWSVAGGSHNEQFF. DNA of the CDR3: TGTGCCTGGAGTGTAGCGGGGGGGTCCCACAATGAGCAGTTCTTC. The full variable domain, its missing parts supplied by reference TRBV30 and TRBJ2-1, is SQTIHQWPATLVQPVGSPLSLECTVEGTSNPNLYWYRQAAGRGLQLLFYSVGIGQISSEVPQNLSASRPQDRQFILSSKKLLLSDSGFYLCAWSVAGGSHNEQFFGPGTRLTVL.

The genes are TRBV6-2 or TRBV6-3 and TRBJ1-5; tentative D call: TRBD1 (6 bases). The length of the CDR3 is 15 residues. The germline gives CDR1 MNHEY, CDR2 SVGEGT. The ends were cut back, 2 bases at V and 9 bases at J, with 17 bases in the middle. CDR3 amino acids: CASSYLDSPPRPQHF. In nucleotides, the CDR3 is TGTGCCAGCAGTTACCTGGACAGTCCGCCACGGCCCCAGCATTTT.

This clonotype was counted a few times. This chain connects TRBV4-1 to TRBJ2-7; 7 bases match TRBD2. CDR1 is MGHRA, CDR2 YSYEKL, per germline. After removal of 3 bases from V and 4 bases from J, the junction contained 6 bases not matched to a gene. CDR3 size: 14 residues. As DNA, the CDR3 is TGCGCCAGCAGCCATGAGCTCGGGGGGTACGAGCAGTACTTC. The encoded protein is CASSHELGGYEQYF.

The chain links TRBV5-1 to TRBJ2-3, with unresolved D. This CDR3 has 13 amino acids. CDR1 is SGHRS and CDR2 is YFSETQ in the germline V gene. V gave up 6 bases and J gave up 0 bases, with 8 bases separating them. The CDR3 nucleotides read TGCGCCAGCATTCCAGAAAGCACAGATACGCAGTATTTT. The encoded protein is CASIPESTDTQYF.

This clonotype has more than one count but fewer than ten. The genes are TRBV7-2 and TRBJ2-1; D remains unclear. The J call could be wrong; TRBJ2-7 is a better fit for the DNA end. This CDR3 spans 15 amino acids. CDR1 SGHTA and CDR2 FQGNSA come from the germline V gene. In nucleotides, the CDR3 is TGTGCCAGCAGCGAATCCGGAAGCTCCTACAATGAGCAGTACTTC. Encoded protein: CASSESGSSYNEQYF.

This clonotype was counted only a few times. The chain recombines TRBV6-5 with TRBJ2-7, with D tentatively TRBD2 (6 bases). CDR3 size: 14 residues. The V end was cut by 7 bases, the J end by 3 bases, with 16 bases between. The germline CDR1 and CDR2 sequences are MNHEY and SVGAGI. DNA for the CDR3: TGTGCCAGCAAGGGCGGGATCGGAAGCTACGAGCAGTACTTC. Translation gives CASKGGIGSYEQYF.

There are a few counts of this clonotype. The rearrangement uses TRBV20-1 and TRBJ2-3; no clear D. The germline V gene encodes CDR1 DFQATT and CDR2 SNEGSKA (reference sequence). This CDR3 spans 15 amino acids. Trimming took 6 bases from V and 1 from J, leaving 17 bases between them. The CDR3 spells CSATGPPDRTDTQYF. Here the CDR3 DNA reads TGCAGTGCAACCGGGCCTCCAGATCGCACAGATACGCAGTATTTT.

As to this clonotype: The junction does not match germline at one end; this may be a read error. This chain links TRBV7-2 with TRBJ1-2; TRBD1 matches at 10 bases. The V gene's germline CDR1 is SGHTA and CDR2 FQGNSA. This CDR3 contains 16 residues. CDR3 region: CASSLGQGAFNYGYTF. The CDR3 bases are TGTGCCAGCAGCTTAGGACAGGGGGCATTTAACTACGGCTACACCTTC. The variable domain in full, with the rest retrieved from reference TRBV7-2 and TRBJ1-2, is GAGVSQSPSNKVTEKGKDVELRCDPISGHTALYWYRQSLGQGLEFLIYFQGNSAPDKSGLPSDRFSAERTGGSVSTLTIQRTQQEDSAVYLCASSLGQGAFNYGYTFGSGTRLTVV.

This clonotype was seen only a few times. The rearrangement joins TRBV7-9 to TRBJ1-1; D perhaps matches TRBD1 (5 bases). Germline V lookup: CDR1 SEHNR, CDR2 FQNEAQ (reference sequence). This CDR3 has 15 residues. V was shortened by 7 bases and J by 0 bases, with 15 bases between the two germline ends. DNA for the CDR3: TGTGCCAGCAAAAAAGGGGAACGGATGAACACTGAAGCTTTCTTT. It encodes CASKKGERMNTEAFF.

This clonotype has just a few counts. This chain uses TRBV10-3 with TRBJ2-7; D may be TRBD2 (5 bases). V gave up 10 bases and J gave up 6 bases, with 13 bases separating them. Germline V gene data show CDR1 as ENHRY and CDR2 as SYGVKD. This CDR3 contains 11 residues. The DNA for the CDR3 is TGTGCCACCCTCTCGAGGGTCGAGCAGTACTTC. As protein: CATLSRVEQYF.

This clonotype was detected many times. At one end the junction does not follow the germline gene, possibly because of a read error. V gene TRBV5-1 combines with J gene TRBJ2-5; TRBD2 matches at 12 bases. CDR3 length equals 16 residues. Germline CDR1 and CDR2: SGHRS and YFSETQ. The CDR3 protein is CASSLGLAGFRETQYF. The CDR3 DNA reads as TGTGCCAGCAGCCTGGGACTAGCGGGTTTCCGAGAGACCCAGTACTTC.

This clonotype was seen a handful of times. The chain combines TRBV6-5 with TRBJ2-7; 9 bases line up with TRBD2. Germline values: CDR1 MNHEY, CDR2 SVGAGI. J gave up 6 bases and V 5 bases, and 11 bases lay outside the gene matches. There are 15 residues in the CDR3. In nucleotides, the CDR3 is TGTGCCAGCAGTCCTCCTCCTGGGACTAGCCCCGAGCAGTACTTC. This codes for CASSPPPGTSPEQYF.

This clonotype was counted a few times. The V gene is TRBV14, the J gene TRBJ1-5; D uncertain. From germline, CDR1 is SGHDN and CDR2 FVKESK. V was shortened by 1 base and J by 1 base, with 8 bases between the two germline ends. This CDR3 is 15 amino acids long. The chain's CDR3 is CASSQVGFSNQPQHF. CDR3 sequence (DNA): TGTGCCAGCAGCCAAGTTGGGTTCAGCAATCAGCCCCAGCATTTT.

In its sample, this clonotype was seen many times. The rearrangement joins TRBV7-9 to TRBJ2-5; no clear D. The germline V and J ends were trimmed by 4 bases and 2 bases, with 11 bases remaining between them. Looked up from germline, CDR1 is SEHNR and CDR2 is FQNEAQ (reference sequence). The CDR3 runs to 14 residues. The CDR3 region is CASSSRYFQETQYF. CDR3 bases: TGTGCCAGCAGCTCGAGGTACTTTCAAGAGACCCAGTACTTC.

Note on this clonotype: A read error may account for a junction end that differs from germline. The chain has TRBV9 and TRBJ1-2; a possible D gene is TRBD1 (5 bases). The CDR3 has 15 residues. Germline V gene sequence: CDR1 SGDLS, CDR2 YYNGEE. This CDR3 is CASSPQNRFGYGHTF. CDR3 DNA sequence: TGTGCCAGCAGCCCCCAAAACAGGTTTGGCTATGGCCACACCTTC. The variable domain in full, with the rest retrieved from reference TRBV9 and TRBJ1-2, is DSGVTQTPKHLITATGQRVTLRCSPRSGDLSVYWYQQSLDQGLQFLIQYYNGEERAKGNILERFSAQQFPDLHSELNLSSLELGDSALYFCASSPQNRFGYGHTFGSGTRLTVV.

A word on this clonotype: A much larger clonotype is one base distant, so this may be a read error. The CDR3 DNA is TGTGACAGTCACACTACAGGGATATATACGCAGTATTTT. Its protein is CDSHTTGIYTQYF. The chain combines TRBV12-3 or TRBV12-4 with TRBJ2-3, with a tentative D call TRBD1 (6 bases). There are 13 residues in the CDR3.